One sample yielded the 5 T cell receptor beta chains listed below, sequenced in a study of T-cell reconstitution after alpha-beta-depleted transplantation in children. Unique molecular identifiers were incorporated when the TCRbeta library was constructed. TCRdb itself ran the PCR reads through MiXCR, one entry per CDR3 protein. Of roughly 89,000 distinct CDR3 sequences listed, 12% are singletons. The sample here was PBMCs from the stem cell graft donor, taken from the stem cell graft. The receptors shown here come from a human donor who donated a stem cell graft to a child with inherited bone marrow failure.

The table lists this clonotype with many counts. The V call is TRBV3-1, the J call TRBJ2-5; no firm D call. The V gene's germline CDR1 is LGHDT and CDR2 YNNKEL (reference sequence). The CDR3 length is 16 residues. Trimming stripped 1 base from V and 5 bases from J, with 17 bases between. The CDR3 region is CASSQGQLPQVETQYF. The CDR3 DNA reads as TGTGCCAGCAGCCAAGGCCAGCTTCCCCAGGTGGAGACCCAGTACTTC.

This clonotype was recorded at least ten times. This rearrangement joins TRBV5-4 to TRBJ1-1; no reliable D call. In germline, CDR1 is SGHNT, CDR2 YYREEE (reference sequence). Trimming removed 2 bases at V and 3 bases at J, with 11 bases between. CDR3 length: 14 amino acids. CDR3: CASSFYRDYTEAFF. The CDR3 DNA reads as TGTGCCAGCAGCTTTTATCGGGATTACACTGAAGCTTTCTTT.

This sequence joins TRBV5-1 and TRBJ1-2; D is unclear. Trimming shortened V by 0 bases and J by 2 bases, and 11 bases separated the two germline ends. Germline V gives CDR1 SGHRS, CDR2 YFSETQ. This CDR3 has 15 amino acids. CDR3 in amino acids: CASSLAHRQNYGYTF. CDR3 nucleotides: TGCGCCAGCAGCTTGGCGCACCGGCAAAACTATGGCTACACCTTC. Looking up the rest from reference TRBV5-1 and TRBJ1-2 gives the full variable domain: KAGVTQTPRYLIKTRGQQVTLSCSPISGHRSVSWYQQTPGQGLQFLFEYFSETQRNKGNFPGRFSGRQFSNSRSEMNVSTLELGDSALYLCASSLAHRQNYGYTFGSGTRLTVV.

This clonotype has a count of ten or more. The gene calls are TRBV12-3 or TRBV12-4 and TRBJ2-2, with 7 nucleotides matching TRBD2. The trim removed 5 bases at V and 1 base at J, leaving 4 bases unmatched. The CDR3 loop spans 15 amino acids. The CDR3 region is CASSHRGVNTGELFF. In DNA, the CDR3 is TGTGCCAGCAGTCACCGGGGGGTGAACACCGGGGAGCTGTTTTTT.

This clonotype was recorded at least ten times. The chain joins TRBV12-3 or TRBV12-4 to TRBJ2-7; 9 bases line up with TRBD1. This CDR3 comprises 15 residues. Trimming at V came to 5 bases and at J to 2 bases, leaving 7 bases not matched to a gene. CDR3 residues: CASSPGQGDTYEQYF. CDR3 nucleotides: TGTGCCAGCAGTCCGGGACAGGGCGACACCTACGAGCAGTACTTC.